Listed below are T cell receptor beta chains from one sample, sequenced in a study of shared clonotypes between healthy human individuals. Profiled with immunoSEQ multiplex PCR; TCRdb holds only in-frame clones, not every one. The sample holds around 2.1 million clones, 85% to 95% seen once. The sequenced material came from naive CD8+ T cells from PBMCs. Receptors originate from a man younger than 35 in good health. Some clones in this sample may be carry-over from other donors' samples. Each CDR3 is given with its conserved first and last residue. D genes are given only for firm matches. A clone size is listed for some rows: how often the clone was seen (once, few, many), or a class if it is expanded.

j_call	clone_size	v_call	d_call	cdr3_aa	cdr3_nt
TRBJ2-7	-	TRBV11-2	TRBD1	CASVPLDRVPYEQYF	TGTGCCAGCGTTCCCCTCGACAGGGTTCCCTACGAGCAGTACTTC
TRBJ1-3	-	TRBV4-3	-	CASSQDYSVSGNTIYF	TGCGCCAGCAGCCAGGACTACTCAGTCTCTGGAAACACCATATATTTT
TRBJ1-1	few	TRBV7-6	-	CASSQLTVLNTEAFF	TGTGCCAGCAGCCAATTGACAGTACTGAACACTGAAGCTTTCTTT
TRBJ2-1	-	TRBV15	TRBD2	CATGAGYNEQFF	TGTGCCACCGGAGCGGGGTACAATGAGCAGTTCTTC
TRBJ2-5	-	TRBV15	TRBD1	CATSAAGTGAYETQYF	TGTGCCACCAGCGCAGCCGGGACAGGGGCGTATGAGACCCAGTACTTC
TRBJ2-3	once	TRBV9	TRBD2	CASSAFGTSGRPTDTQYF	TGTGCCAGCAGCGCCTTTGGGACTAGCGGGAGACCCACAGATACGCAGTATTTT
TRBJ1-4	-	TRBV6-1	-	CASGGRSEKLFF	TGTGCCAGCGGGGGGCGTAGTGAAAAACTGTTTTTT
TRBJ1-1	once	TRBV6-1	-	CASSEALRRPLPGTEAFF	TGTGCCAGCAGTGAAGCGCTTCGTAGGCCCCTACCGGGCACTGAAGCTTTCTTT
TRBJ2-7	-	TRBV5-1	-	CASSSYLPTIHEQYF	TGCGCCAGCAGCAGCTACCTTCCGACGATCCACGAGCAGTACTTC
TRBJ2-7	-	TRBV5-1	TRBD2	CASSLARLAGFNEQYF	TGCGCCAGCAGCTTGGCCAGGCTAGCGGGATTCAACGAGCAGTACTTC
TRBJ2-1	-	TRBV7-2	-	CASSLWGSSYNEQFF	TGTGCCAGCAGCTTGTGGGGAAGCTCCTACAATGAGCAGTTCTTC
TRBJ2-3	-	TRBV4-3	TRBD2	CASSQGGGWRTDTQYF	TGCGCCAGCAGCCAAGGGGGGGGTTGGCGCACAGATACGCAGTATTTT
TRBJ1-4	-	TRBV4-1	TRBD1	CASSQTGQGWGPTNEKLFF	TGCGCCAGCAGCCAGACAGGACAGGGATGGGGACCAACTAATGAAAAACTGTTTTTT
TRBJ2-1	-	TRBV5-1	TRBD2	CASSLAEVRTSPDEQFF	TGCGCCAGCAGCTTGGCCGAGGTCAGGACTAGCCCCGATGAGCAGTTCTTC
TRBJ2-1	-	TRBV7-2	TRBD2	CASSLLRASGNEQFF	TGTGCCAGCAGCTTACTAAGGGCTAGCGGGAATGAGCAGTTCTTC
TRBJ2-7	-	TRBV9	TRBD1	CASSGGQGGSYEQYF	TGTGCCAGCAGCGGTGGACAGGGGGGATCCTACGAGCAGTACTTC
TRBJ2-3	-	TRBV6-1	TRBD2	CASSEGRIGTSLIFTDTQYF	TGTGCCAGCAGTGAAGGCCGAATAGGGACTAGCCTGATTTTCACAGATACGCAGTATTTT
TRBJ2-2	-	TRBV2	TRBD1	CASSASGGTGELFF	TGTGCCAGCAGTGCTTCAGGGGGCACCGGGGAGCTGTTTTTT
TRBJ2-7	-	TRBV4-2	TRBD2	CASSPELAGVYEQYF	TGTGCCAGCAGCCCAGAGCTAGCGGGGGTCTACGAGCAGTACTTC
TRBJ2-4	once	TRBV7-9	-	CASSPGAADKNIQYF	TGTGCCAGCAGCCCAGGGGCGGCCGACAAAAACATTCAGTACTTC
TRBJ2-2	-	TRBV28	-	CASSLVGAGELFF	TGTGCCAGCAGTTTAGTCGGGGCCGGGGAGCTGTTTTTT
TRBJ1-2	-	TRBV5-6	TRBD1	CASSFGTGSSYGYTF	TGTGCCAGCAGCTTTGGGACAGGGTCTAGCTATGGCTACACCTTC
TRBJ2-4	-	TRBV7-9	-	CASSTSGTLQMYF	TGTGCCAGCAGCACCTCCGGGACTTTGCAGATGTACTTC
TRBJ2-7	-	TRBV9	TRBD1	CASSAGGQGIYEQYF	TGTGCCAGCAGCGCAGGGGGACAGGGGATCTACGAGCAGTACTTC
TRBJ2-1	-	TRBV27	-	CASSYLAPDNEQFF	TGTGCCAGCAGTTACCTAGCCCCCGACAATGAGCAGTTCTTC
TRBJ2-1	-	TRBV7-9	-	CASSQGSNEQFF	TGTGCCAGCAGCCAGGGAAGCAATGAGCAGTTCTTC
TRBJ2-3	once	TRBV7-9	-	CASSSQGAGGTDTQYF	TGTGCCAGCAGCTCCCAGGGGGCGGGGGGCACAGATACGCAGTATTTT
TRBJ2-7	-	TRBV7-9	TRBD1	CASSLVGQGVAYEQYF	TGTGCCAGCAGCTTAGTGGGACAGGGAGTAGCCTACGAGCAGTACTTC
TRBJ2-1	few	TRBV2	-	CASRGLFGEAALNEQFF	TGTGCCAGCAGAGGGTTGTTTGGGGAGGCGGCGTTGAATGAGCAGTTCTTC
TRBJ1-5	-	TRBV7-9	-	CASSPRGFSQPQHF	TGTGCCAGCAGCCCCCGGGGTTTTAGTCAGCCCCAGCATTTT
TRBJ2-7	-	TRBV7-9	-	CASSRGDYEQYF	TGTGCCAGCAGCCGTGGGGACTACGAGCAGTACTTC
TRBJ2-1	-	TRBV9	TRBD2	CASGSPASGPGEQFF	TGTGCCAGCGGCAGTCCGGCTAGCGGTCCGGGTGAGCAGTTCTTC
TRBJ1-4	-	TRBV19	-	CASSSREVVREKLFF	TGTGCCAGTAGTAGCCGGGAAGTCGTACGCGAAAAACTGTTTTTT
TRBJ1-1	-	TRBV7-9	-	CASSHEPTGMNTEAFF	TGTGCCAGCAGCCACGAACCGACGGGGATGAACACTGAAGCTTTCTTT
TRBJ2-7	once	TRBV5-1	-	CASSLPETTNTYEQYF	TGCGCCAGCAGCTTACCGGAAACAACGAACACCTACGAGCAGTACTTC
TRBJ1-1	few	TRBV4-3	-	CASSAKSMGTEAFF	TGCGCCAGCAGCGCCAAATCAATGGGCACTGAAGCTTTCTTT
TRBJ2-1	-	TRBV11-2	TRBD2	CASSLLSVGGPGNEQFF	TGTGCCAGCAGCCTTCTCTCCGTGGGAGGGCCTGGAAATGAGCAGTTCTTC
TRBJ2-1	-	TRBV10-1	TRBD2	CASSVSGAYNEQFF	TGCGCCAGCAGTGTTAGCGGGGCCTACAATGAGCAGTTCTTC
TRBJ1-1	-	TRBV2	-	CASSDRKNTEAFF	TGTGCCAGCAGTGATCGAAAGAACACTGAAGCTTTCTTT
TRBJ2-3	-	TRBV2	TRBD1	CASPARQGSTDTQYF	TGTGCCAGCCCTGCTCGACAGGGAAGCACAGATACGCAGTATTTT
TRBJ2-7	once	TRBV19	-	CASSTSGTSSYEQYF	TGTGCCAGTAGTACCTCGGGGACAAGCTCCTACGAGCAGTACTTC
TRBJ2-1	-	TRBV11-2	TRBD2	CASSLVFVAGGSYNEQFF	TGTGCCAGCAGCTTAGTGTTCGTGGCGGGAGGGTCCTACAATGAGCAGTTCTTC
TRBJ2-1	-	TRBV9	-	CASSVGRYNEQFF	TGTGCCAGCAGCGTAGGCAGATACAATGAGCAGTTCTTC